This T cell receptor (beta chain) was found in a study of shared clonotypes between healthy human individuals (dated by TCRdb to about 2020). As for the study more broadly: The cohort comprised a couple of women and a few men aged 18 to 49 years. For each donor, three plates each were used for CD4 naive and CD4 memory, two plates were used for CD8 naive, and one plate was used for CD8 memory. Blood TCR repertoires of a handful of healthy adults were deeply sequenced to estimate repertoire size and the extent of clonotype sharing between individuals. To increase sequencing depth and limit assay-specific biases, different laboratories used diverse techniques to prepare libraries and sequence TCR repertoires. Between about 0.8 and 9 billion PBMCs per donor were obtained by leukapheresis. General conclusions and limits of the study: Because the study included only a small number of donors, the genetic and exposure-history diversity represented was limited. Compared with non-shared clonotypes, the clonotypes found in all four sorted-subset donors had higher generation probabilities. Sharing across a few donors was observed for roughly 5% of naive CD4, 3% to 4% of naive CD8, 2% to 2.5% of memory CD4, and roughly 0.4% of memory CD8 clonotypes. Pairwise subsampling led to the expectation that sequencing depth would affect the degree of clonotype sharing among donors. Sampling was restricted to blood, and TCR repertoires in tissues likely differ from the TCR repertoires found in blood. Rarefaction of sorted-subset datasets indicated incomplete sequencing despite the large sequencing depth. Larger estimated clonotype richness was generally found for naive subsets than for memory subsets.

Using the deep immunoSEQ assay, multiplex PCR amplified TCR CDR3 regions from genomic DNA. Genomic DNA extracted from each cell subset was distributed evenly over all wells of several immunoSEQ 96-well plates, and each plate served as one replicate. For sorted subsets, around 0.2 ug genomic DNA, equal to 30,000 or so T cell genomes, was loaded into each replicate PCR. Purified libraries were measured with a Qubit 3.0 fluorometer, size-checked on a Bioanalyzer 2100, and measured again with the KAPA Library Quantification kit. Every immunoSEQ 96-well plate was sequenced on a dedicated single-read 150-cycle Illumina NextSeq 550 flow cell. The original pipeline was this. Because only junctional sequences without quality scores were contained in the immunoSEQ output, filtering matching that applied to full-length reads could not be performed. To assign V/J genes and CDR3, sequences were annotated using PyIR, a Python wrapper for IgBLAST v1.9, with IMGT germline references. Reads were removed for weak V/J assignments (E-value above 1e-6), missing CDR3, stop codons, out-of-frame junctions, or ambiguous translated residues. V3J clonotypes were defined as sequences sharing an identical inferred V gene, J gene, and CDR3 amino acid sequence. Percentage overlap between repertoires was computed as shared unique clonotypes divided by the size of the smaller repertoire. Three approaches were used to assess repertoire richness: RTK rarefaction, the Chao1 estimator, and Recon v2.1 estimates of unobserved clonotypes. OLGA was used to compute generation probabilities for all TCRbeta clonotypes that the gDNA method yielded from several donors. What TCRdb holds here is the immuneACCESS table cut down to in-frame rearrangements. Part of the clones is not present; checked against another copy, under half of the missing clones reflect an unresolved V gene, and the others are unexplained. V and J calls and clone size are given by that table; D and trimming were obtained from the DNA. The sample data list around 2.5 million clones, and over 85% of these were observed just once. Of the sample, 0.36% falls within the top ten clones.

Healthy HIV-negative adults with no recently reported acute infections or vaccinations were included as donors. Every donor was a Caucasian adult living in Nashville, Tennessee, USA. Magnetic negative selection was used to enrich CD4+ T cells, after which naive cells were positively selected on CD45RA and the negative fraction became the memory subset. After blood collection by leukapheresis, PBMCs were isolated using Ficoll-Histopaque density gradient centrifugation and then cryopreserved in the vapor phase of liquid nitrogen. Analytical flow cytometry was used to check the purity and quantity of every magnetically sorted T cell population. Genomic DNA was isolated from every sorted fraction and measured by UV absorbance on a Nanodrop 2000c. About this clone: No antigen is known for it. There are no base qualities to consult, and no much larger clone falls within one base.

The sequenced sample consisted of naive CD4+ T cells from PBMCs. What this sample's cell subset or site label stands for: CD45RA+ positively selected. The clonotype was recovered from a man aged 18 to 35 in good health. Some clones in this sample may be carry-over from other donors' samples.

The nucleotide sequence is given as TGTGCCAGCAGCGCGGGATGGGGTGGCTACACCTTC. Translated, this is CASSAGWGGYTF. This sequence uses TRBV9 and TRBJ1-2, with the D segment identity uncertain. V loses 3 bases of germline sequence and J loses 7 bases, and the interval between the two ends is 10 bases. Including cysteine and phenylalanine, the CDR3 has 12 amino acids. The CDR3 DNA has 36 bases and is translated from base 1. CDR1 is given as SGDLS and CDR2 as YYNGEE, both from the germline V gene.